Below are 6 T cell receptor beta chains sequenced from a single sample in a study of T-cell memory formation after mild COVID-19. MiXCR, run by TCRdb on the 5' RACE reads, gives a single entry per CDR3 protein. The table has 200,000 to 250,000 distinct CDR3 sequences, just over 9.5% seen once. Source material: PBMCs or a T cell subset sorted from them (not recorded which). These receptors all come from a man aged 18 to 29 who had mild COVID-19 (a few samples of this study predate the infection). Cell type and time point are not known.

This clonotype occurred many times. The CDR3: CSAKRTAQETQYF. The CDR3 DNA reads as TGCAGTGCTAAAAGGACAGCACAAGAGACCCAGTACTTC. This chain uses TRBV20-1 with TRBJ2-5; D perhaps matches TRBD1 (6 bases). The germline V gene encodes CDR1 DFQATT and CDR2 SNEGSKA (reference sequence). V was trimmed by 4 bases and J by 2 bases, leaving 11 bases between them. The CDR3 runs to 13 residues.

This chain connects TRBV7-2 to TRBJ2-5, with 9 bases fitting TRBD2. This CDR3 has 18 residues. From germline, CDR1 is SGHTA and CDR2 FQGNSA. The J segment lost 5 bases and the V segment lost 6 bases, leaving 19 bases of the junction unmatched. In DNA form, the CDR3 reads TGTGCCAGCAGTGAGAGCGTCGGCGGGGGGGCCCGAAAGGAGACCCAGTACTTC. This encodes CASSESVGGGARKETQYF.

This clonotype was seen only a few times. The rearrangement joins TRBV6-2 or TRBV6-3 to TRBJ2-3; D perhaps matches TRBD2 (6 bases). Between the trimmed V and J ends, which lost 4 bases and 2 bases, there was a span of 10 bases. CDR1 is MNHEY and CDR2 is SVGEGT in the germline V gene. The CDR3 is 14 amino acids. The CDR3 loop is CASSWDSYTDTQYF. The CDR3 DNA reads TGTGCCAGCAGTTGGGACTCCTACACAGATACGCAGTATTTT.

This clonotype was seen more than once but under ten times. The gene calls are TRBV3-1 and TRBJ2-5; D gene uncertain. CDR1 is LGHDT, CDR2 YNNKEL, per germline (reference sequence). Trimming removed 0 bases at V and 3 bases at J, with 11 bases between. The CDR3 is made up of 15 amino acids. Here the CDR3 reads CASSQDPQVKETQYF. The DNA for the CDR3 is TGTGCCAGCAGCCAAGATCCGCAGGTTAAAGAGACCCAGTACTTC.

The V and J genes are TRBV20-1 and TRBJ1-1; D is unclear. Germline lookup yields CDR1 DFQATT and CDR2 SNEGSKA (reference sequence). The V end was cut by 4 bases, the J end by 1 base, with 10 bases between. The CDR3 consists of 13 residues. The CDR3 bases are TGCAGTGCTACAAAACAGCCGAACACTGAAGCTTTCTTT. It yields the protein CSATKQPNTEAFF.

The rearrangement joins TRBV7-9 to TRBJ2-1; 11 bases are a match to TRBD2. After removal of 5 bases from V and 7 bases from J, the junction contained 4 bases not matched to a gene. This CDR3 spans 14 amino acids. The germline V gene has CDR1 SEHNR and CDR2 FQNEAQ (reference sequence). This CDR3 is CASSASGGINEQFF. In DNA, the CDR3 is TGTGCCAGCAGCGCTAGCGGGGGGATAAATGAGCAGTTCTTC.